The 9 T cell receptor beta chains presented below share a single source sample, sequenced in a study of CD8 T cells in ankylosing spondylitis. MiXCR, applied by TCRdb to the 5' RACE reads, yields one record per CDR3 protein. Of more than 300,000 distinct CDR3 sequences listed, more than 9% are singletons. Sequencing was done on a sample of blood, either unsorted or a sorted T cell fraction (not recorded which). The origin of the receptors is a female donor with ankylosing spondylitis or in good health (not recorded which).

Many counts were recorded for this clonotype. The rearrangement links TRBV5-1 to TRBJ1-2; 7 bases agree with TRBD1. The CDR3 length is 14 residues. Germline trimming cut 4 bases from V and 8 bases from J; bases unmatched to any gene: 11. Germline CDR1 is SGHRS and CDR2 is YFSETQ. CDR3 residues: CASSPGDSALGYTF. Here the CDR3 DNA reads TGCGCCAGCAGCCCGGGGGACAGCGCCCTGGGCTACACCTTC.

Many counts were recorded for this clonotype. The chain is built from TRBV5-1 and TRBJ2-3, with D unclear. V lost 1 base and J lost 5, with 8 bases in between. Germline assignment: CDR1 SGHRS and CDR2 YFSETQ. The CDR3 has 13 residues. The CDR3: CASSLRVGDTQYF. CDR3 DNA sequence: TGCGCCAGCAGCTTGCGGGTTGGAGATACGCAGTATTTT.

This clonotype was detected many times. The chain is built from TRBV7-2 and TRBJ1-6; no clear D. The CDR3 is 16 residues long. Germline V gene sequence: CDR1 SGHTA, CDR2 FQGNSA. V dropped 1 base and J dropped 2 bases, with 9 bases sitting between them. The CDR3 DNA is TGTGCCAGCAGCTTAGAGGGCAGGACCTATAATTCACCCCTCCACTTT. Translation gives CASSLEGRTYNSPLHF.

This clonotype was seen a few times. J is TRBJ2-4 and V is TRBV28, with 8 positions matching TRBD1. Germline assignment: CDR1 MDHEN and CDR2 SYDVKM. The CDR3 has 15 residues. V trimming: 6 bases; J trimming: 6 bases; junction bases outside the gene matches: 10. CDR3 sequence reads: CASSRRGTGGNIQYF. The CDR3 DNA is TGTGCCAGCAGCCGAAGGGGAACAGGGGGAAACATTCAGTACTTC.

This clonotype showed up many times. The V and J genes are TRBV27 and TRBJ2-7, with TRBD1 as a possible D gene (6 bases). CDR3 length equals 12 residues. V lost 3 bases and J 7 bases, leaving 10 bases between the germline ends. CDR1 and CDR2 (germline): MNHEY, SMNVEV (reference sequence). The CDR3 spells CASSFQGNEQYF. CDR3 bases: TGTGCCAGCAGTTTCCAGGGGAATGAGCAGTACTTC.

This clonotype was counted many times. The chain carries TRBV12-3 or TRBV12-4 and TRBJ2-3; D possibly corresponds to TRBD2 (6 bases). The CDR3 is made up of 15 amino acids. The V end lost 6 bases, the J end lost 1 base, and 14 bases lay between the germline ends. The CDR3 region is CASSPRLVGTDTQYF. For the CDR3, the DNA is TGTGCCAGCAGCCCTAGACTAGTTGGCACAGATACGCAGTATTTT.

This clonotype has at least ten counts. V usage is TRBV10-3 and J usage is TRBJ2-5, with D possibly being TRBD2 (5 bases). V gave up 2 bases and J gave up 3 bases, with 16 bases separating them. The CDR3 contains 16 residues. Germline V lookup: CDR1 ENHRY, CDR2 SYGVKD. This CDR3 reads CAISEPGFNGKETQYF. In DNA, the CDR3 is TGTGCCATCAGTGAGCCGGGATTCAACGGCAAAGAGACCCAGTACTTC.

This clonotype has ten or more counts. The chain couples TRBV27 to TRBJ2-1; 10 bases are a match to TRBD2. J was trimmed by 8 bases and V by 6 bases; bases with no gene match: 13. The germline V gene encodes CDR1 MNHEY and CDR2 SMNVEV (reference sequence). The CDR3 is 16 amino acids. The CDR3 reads CASSLLASGSIDEQFF. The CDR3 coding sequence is TGTGCCAGCAGCCTCCTTGCTAGCGGGAGTATCGATGAGCAGTTCTTC.

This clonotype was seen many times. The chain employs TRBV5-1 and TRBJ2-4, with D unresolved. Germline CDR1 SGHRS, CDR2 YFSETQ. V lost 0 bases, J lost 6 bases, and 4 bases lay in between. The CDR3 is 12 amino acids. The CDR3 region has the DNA TGCGCCAGCAGCTTGGAAAGAAACATTCAGTACTTC. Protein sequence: CASSLERNIQYF.